The 19 T cell receptor beta chains below were found in one sample sequenced in a study of beta chain features in type 1 diabetes. TCRB transcripts that were expressed got sequenced, as all of the isolated RNA had been reverse transcribed. TCRdb's copy holds only in-frame clones and misses some; the assay was immunoSEQ multiplex PCR. The sample has 310,000 or so clones, 8% to 13% seen once. Material: naive CD4+ T cells from blood. The receptor set was obtained from a woman in her 30s in good health.

The genes are TRBV19 and TRBJ1-2, with D perhaps TRBD1 (6 bases). The ends were cut back, 4 bases at V and 3 bases at J, with 12 bases in the middle. CDR1 LNHDA and CDR2 SQIVND come from the germline V gene (reference sequence). The CDR3 runs 14 residues. The CDR3 DNA sequence: TGTGCCAGTAGTAGACAGGTTGGAGACTATGGCTACACCTTC. It is translated as CASSRQVGDYGYTF. Full variable domain (remainder filled in from reference TRBV19 and TRBJ1-2): DGGITQSPKYLFRKEGQNVTLSCEQNLNHDAMYWYRQDPGQGLRLIYYSQIVNDFQKGDIAEGYSVSREKKESFPLTVTSAQKNPTAFYLCASSRQVGDYGYTFGSGTRLTVV.

The chain has TRBV4-2 and TRBJ2-1; 11 nucleotides line up with TRBD2. V dropped 3 bases and J dropped 4; count of bases not matched to a gene: 5. Germline assignment: CDR1 LGHNA and CDR2 YNFKEQ. The CDR3 is 16 residues long. The CDR3 sequence is CASSQTGTSGYNEQFF. CDR3 coding DNA: TGTGCCAGCAGCCAGACCGGGACTAGCGGATACAATGAGCAGTTCTTC.

The chain joins TRBV6-1 to TRBJ2-3, with D unclear. Germline CDR1 MNHNS, CDR2 SASEGT. Between the trimmed V and J ends, which lost 3 bases and 5 bases, there was a span of 6 bases. CDR3 length equals 12 residues. CDR3 residues: CASSDGGDTQYF. The CDR3 DNA follows: TGTGCCAGCAGTGACGGTGGAGATACGCAGTATTTT.

In its sample, this clone was seen a few times. The chain carries TRBV25-1 and TRBJ2-2, with D possibly being TRBD2 (5 bases). V lost 4 bases to trimming and J lost 4 bases, with 13 bases between them. Germline V gene sequence: CDR1 MGHDK, CDR2 SYGVNS. The CDR3 has 15 residues. CDR3 DNA: TGTGCCAGCAGTGCCAAGAGCGGAGCCACCGGGGAGCTGTTTTTT. Residues: CASSAKSGATGELFF.

This clone has more than one count but fewer than ten. The chain links TRBV25-1 to TRBJ2-7, with 11 positions matching TRBD2. The CDR3 loop spans 15 amino acids. Germline CDR1 MGHDK, CDR2 SYGVNS. The junction had 6 bases not matched to a gene; V was cut back by 3 bases and J by 5 bases. CDR3 DNA sequence: TGTGCCAGCAGTGATCCTACTAGCGGGAGCCACGAGCAGTACTTC. This sequence encodes CASSDPTSGSHEQYF.

The chain combines TRBV21-1 with TRBJ2-1; TRBD2, the D gene given by the table, was not confirmed from the DNA. TRBV21-1 is marked as a pseudogene. This CDR3 is built from 15 residues. CDR3 residues: CASRTSSGSVDEQFF. The CDR3 DNA follows: TGTGCCAGCAGGACGTCGAGCGGGAGTGTGGATGAGCAGTTCTTC.

The sample holds a few counts of this clone. Compared with germline, one end of the junction differs, possibly owing to a read error. This chain joins TRBV7-7 and TRBJ2-5; possibly TRBD1 for D (7 bases). This CDR3 has 13 residues. The V gene's germline CDR1 is SSHAT and CDR2 FNYEAQ (reference sequence). CDR3 nucleotide sequence: TGTGCTAGCAGCTTTCAGGGGGGCGAGACCCAGTACTTC. Translating gives CASSFQGGETQYF.

J is TRBJ2-7 and V is TRBV9, with 13 bases fitting TRBD2. There are 15 residues in the CDR3. Germline V gene data show CDR1 as SGDLS and CDR2 as YYNGEE. Trimming removed 4 bases from V and 6 bases from J; junction bases left unmatched: 7. The CDR3 DNA is TGTGCCAGCAGCCCCCGGACTAGCGGGAGTGGCGAGCAGTACTTC. Its translation: CASSPRTSGSGEQYF.

The V and J genes are TRBV14 and TRBJ2-5; a possible D gene is TRBD2 (5 bases). This CDR3 is 15 amino acids long. Deletions cut 0 bases from V and 0 bases from J, with 8 bases between. The V gene's germline CDR1 is SGHDN and CDR2 FVKESK. The CDR3 loop reads CASSQDRDYQETQYF. In nucleotides, the CDR3 is TGTGCCAGCAGCCAAGACCGGGATTACCAAGAGACCCAGTACTTC.

This clone was seen a few times. The chain joins TRBV2 to TRBJ2-2; 13 nucleotides agree with TRBD2. CDR3 length equals 16 residues. In germline, CDR1 is SNHLY, CDR2 FYNNEI. The V and J ends lost 8 bases and 4 bases, in that order; junction bases with no gene match: 7. This CDR3 reads CASSGLAGVATGELFF. In DNA, the CDR3 is TGTGCCAGCTCCGGACTAGCGGGAGTGGCCACCGGGGAGCTGTTTTTT.

The rearrangement joins TRBV11-1 to TRBJ2-5; 12 positions agree with TRBD2. Unmatched junction bases numbered 9, after V lost 2 bases and J lost 5 bases. Germline CDR1 and CDR2: SGHAT and FQDESV (reference sequence). The CDR3 covers 17 residues. CDR3 sequence (DNA): TGTGCCAGCAGCTTATCAGGACTAGCGGGGATCCCGGAGACCCAGTACTTC. Translating it yields CASSLSGLAGIPETQYF.

This clone was detected only a few times. J is TRBJ1-4 and V is TRBV30; 9 nucleotides line up with TRBD1. The CDR3 extends over 17 amino acids. The V gene's germline CDR1 is GTSNPN and CDR2 SVGIG (reference sequence). Trimming cost V 2 bases and J 3 bases; bases outside gene matches: 10. The CDR3 DNA is TGTGCCTGGAGTCCCCAGGACAGGGGCCGAGCTAATGAAAAACTGTTTTTT. Its translation: CAWSPQDRGRANEKLFF.

This clone has a handful of counts. The chain couples TRBV2 to TRBJ2-5; perhaps TRBD2 as D (5 bases). Germline values: CDR1 SNHLY, CDR2 FYNNEI. V gave up 6 bases and J gave up 9 bases, with 17 bases separating them. The CDR3 has 13 amino acids. The CDR3 DNA follows: TGTGCCAGCAGCGAGGTTCGGGAAAGGGCCCAGTACTTC. Its protein product is CASSEVRERAQYF.

This clone was seen only a few times. The chain couples TRBV4-3 to TRBJ2-7; 9 bases match TRBD1. V lost 3 bases to trimming and J lost 1 base; unmatched junction nucleotides: 1. Germline assignment: CDR1 LGHNA and CDR2 YSLEER. The CDR3 has 14 amino acids. CDR3: CASSHGTGSYEQYF. For the CDR3, the DNA is TGCGCCAGCAGCCACGGGACAGGGTCCTACGAGCAGTACTTC.

This clone was picked up a small number of times. The chain joins TRBV10-3 to TRBJ2-5; 7 bases line up with TRBD1. The CDR3 loop spans 14 amino acids. Germline V gene sequence: CDR1 ENHRY, CDR2 SYGVKD. V shed 2 bases and J 3 bases; nucleotides not matched to a gene: 3. The CDR3 sequence is CAISEGTEKETQYF. CDR3 sequence (DNA): TGTGCCATCAGTGAGGGGACAGAAAAAGAGACCCAGTACTTC.

This clone was counted only a few times. This chain links TRBV29-1 with TRBJ1-1; TRBD1 aligns across 10 bases. CDR1 and CDR2 from the germline V gene are SQVTM and ANQGSEA. This CDR3 contains 14 residues. J lost 3 bases, V lost 5 bases, and 6 bases had no gene match. CDR3 region: CSVFRTGGYTEAFF. CDR3 nucleotides: TGCAGCGTTTTTAGGACAGGGGGTTACACTGAAGCTTTCTTT.

The rearrangement links TRBV7-2 to TRBJ2-7, with 10 nucleotides matching TRBD2. The CDR3 loop spans 16 amino acids. V shed 1 base and J 6 bases; nucleotides not matched to a gene: 9. Germline values: CDR1 SGHTA, CDR2 FQGNSA. The CDR3: CASSLVPSGSRSEQYF. The CDR3 DNA sequence: TGTGCCAGCAGCTTAGTGCCTAGCGGGAGTAGATCCGAGCAGTACTTC.

Points on this clone: The junction departs from the called germline gene at one end, perhaps through a read error. The chain carries TRBV7-9 and TRBJ2-3; D perhaps matches TRBD2 (5 bases). This CDR3 is built from 14 residues. The germline CDR1 and CDR2 sequences are SEHNR and FQNEAQ (reference sequence). CDR3: CASRLASSTDTQYF. The CDR3 coding sequence is TGTGCCAGCAGATTAGCGTCTAGCACAGATACGCAGTATTTT.

This chain links TRBV12-5 with TRBJ1-5, with D hard to call. Trimming left V 1 base short and J 2 bases short, with 12 bases between. The germline V gene encodes CDR1 LGHNT and CDR2 FRNRAP. The CDR3 consists of 16 residues. The CDR3 protein is CASGLGLKPGNQPQHF. For the CDR3, the DNA is TGTGCTAGTGGTTTGGGCCTTAAGCCTGGCAATCAGCCCCAGCATTTT.